This record looks at one TCR beta chain sequence and its context. The target antigen is unknown. These data are taken from a study of radiotherapy plus CTLA-4 blockade in lung cancer. CTLA-4 blockade using ipilimumab, together with focal radiation, was received by patients with chemo-refractory metastatic non-small-cell lung cancer. Some clones are missing from TCRdb's copy, which holds only in-frame ones; the method was immunoSEQ multiplex PCR. Of about 48,000 clones in the sample, 75% to 90% were seen once. Notes on the study in general: In blood, tumor-derived TCR clones expanded after radiotherapy plus ipilimumab.

Germline-derived CDR1 and CDR2 are LGHNT and FRNRAP. The ends lost 7 bases at V and 4 bases at J; junction bases unmatched: 7. The CDR3 runs 15 residues. This chain links TRBV12-5 with TRBJ2-1, with 10 bases aligning to TRBD1. The starting material was peripheral blood, obtained from a patient treated with radiotherapy plus ipilimumab. The TCR sequence derives from a human donor with non-small cell lung cancer that progressed on radiotherapy plus ipilimumab. Some clones in this sample may be carry-over from other donors' samples. Here the CDR3 DNA reads TGTGCTAGTGACCCCGGGACAGGGGCATACAATGAGCAGTTCTTC. It specifies CASDPGTGAYNEQFF.